One sample yielded the 24 T cell receptor beta chains listed below, sequenced in a study of cytomegalovirus exposure and HLA in healthy donors. In the PCR, 60 Vbeta and 13 Jbeta primers were used. Profiled with immunoSEQ multiplex PCR; TCRdb holds only in-frame clones, not every one. The table lists about 160,000 clones, approximately 84% of them singletons. Specimen: PBMCs. The source of these receptors is a man aged 30-40 years in good health and CMV-seronegative.

The V call is TRBV18, the J call TRBJ2-1, with TRBD2 matching 13 bases. This CDR3 has 15 amino acids. Losses at the gene ends were 6 bases for V and 5 bases for J; bases not matched to a gene: 4. Germline CDR1 is KGHSH and CDR2 is LQKENI. The CDR3 coding sequence is TGTGCCAGCTCCCACGGACTAGCGGGAGACAATGAGCAGTTCTTC. This translates into CASSHGLAGDNEQFF.

A few counts support this clone. The chain carries TRBV5-1 and TRBJ2-7, with 10 nucleotides matching TRBD1. Germline CDR1 is SGHRS and CDR2 is YFSETQ. Trimming removed 0 bases from V and 3 bases from J; junction bases left unmatched: 6. This CDR3 is 16 amino acids long. DNA of the CDR3: TGCGCCAGCAGCTTGGGAGGGACAGGGGTTAACTACGAGCAGTACTTC. Residues: CASSLGGTGVNYEQYF.

This CDR3 reads CASVRMTGSGANVLTF. Written as DNA, the CDR3 is TGTGCCAGTGTCCGTATGACAGGGTCTGGGGCCAACGTCCTGACTTTC. The chain is built from TRBV19 and TRBJ2-6; 7 nucleotides agree with TRBD1. The CDR3 contains 16 residues. The germline V gene encodes CDR1 LNHDA and CDR2 SQIVND (reference sequence). V lost 8 bases and J lost 1; bases outside the gene matches: 8.

The chain recombines TRBV19 with TRBJ2-2; D remains ambiguous. Trimming stripped 5 bases from V and 6 bases from J, with 7 bases between. The germline V gene has CDR1 LNHDA and CDR2 SQIVND (reference sequence). The CDR3 length is 12 residues. The CDR3: CASSPSAGELFF. In DNA form, the CDR3 reads TGTGCCAGTAGTCCCAGCGCCGGGGAGCTGTTTTTT.

The chain's CDR3 is CASGCGTAGTLSYEQYF. CDR3 coding DNA: TGTGCTAGTGGTTGCGGGACAGCCGGGACTCTTTCCTACGAGCAGTACTTC. V is TRBV12-5 and J is TRBJ2-7; a possible D gene is TRBD1 (7 bases). CDR3 length equals 17 residues. Germline assignment: CDR1 LGHNT and CDR2 FRNRAP. V was cut by 4 bases and J by 1 base, with 20 bases left in between.

V gene TRBV11-2 combines with J gene TRBJ2-1, with TRBD2 matching over 8 bases. The length of the CDR3 is 16 residues. After removal of 1 base from V and 5 bases from J, the junction contained 7 bases not matched to a gene. Per germline, CDR1 SGHAT and CDR2 FQNNGV. The CDR3 sequence: CASSLVPAGVNNEQFF. The CDR3 DNA is TGTGCCAGCAGCTTAGTACCAGCGGGGGTAAACAATGAGCAGTTCTTC.

This clone showed up just once. The chain employs TRBV6-5 and TRBJ2-7, with D possibly TRBD1 on 6 matching bases. Trimming left V 0 bases short and J 0 bases short, with 9 bases between. The CDR3 has 15 residues. Germline CDR1 reads MNHEY; CDR2 reads SVGAGI. The CDR3 here is CASSYSQGSSYEQYF. The CDR3 DNA is TGTGCCAGCAGTTACTCGCAGGGGAGCTCCTACGAGCAGTACTTC.

The rearrangement joins TRBV18 to TRBJ2-2; 10 bases align to TRBD2. There are 16 residues in the CDR3. V trimming: 6 bases; J trimming: 3 bases; junction bases outside the gene matches: 7. Per germline, CDR1 KGHSH and CDR2 LQKENI. CDR3 in DNA: TGTGCCAGCTCGGCTAAGCGGGAGGGAGACACCGGGGAGCTGTTTTTT. Its translation is CASSAKREGDTGELFF.

This clone came up a few times. This rearrangement joins TRBV7-8 to TRBJ2-4; TRBD2 is a possible D gene (6 bases). V gave up 3 bases and J gave up 7 bases, with 10 bases separating them. CDR1 is SGHVS and CDR2 is FQNEAQ in the germline V gene. This CDR3 comprises 13 residues. For the CDR3, the DNA is TGTGCCAGCAGCTTGGCGGGGAGGAACATTCAGTACTTC. Residues: CASSLAGRNIQYF. Full variable domain (rest looked up from reference TRBV7-8 and TRBJ2-4): GAGVSQSPRYKVAKRGQDVALRCDPISGHVSLFWYQQALGQGPEFLTYFQNEAQLDKSGLPSDRFFAERPEGSVSTLKIQRTQQEDSAVYLCASSLAGRNIQYFGAGTRLSVL.

The chain combines TRBV28 with TRBJ1-1, with D tentatively TRBD1 (6 bases). Germline loops: CDR1 MDHEN, CDR2 SYDVKM. V was pared by 6 bases and J by 5 bases, with 22 bases between. The CDR3 spans 16 residues. Here the CDR3 DNA reads TGTGCCAGCAGCCTACCCCGGGTAGGGGGAGGGACTGAAGCTTTCTTT. Its protein product is CASSLPRVGGGTEAFF.

In this sample, this clone turned up a few times. J is TRBJ1-4 and V is TRBV2; TRBD1 is a possible D gene (6 bases). This CDR3 has 13 residues. Germline V gene sequence: CDR1 SNHLY, CDR2 FYNNEI. With 11 bases removed from V and 2 bases from J, the gap between germline ends came to 12 bases. DNA of the CDR3: TGTGCCGGGACACAGGGCACTAATGAAAAACTGTTTTTT. Its translation is CAGTQGTNEKLFF.

CDR3 protein: CASSIRRQASHREQYF. The CDR3 DNA is TGTGCCAGTAGTATTAGAAGACAGGCTTCTCATCGCGAGCAGTACTTC. The chain uses TRBV19 and TRBJ2-7; a weak D match, TRBD1 (6 bases). The CDR3 is made up of 16 amino acids. Germline CDR1 is LNHDA and CDR2 is SQIVND (reference sequence). Deletions cut 3 bases from V and 6 bases from J, with 21 bases between.

J is TRBJ1-3 and V is TRBV7-9, with 7 bases identical to TRBD1. Germline CDR1 reads SEHNR; CDR2 reads FQNEAQ (reference sequence). With V trimmed by 0 bases and J by 7 bases, 6 bases remained unmatched. The CDR3 runs to 15 residues. The CDR3 sequence: CASSLARGQPNTIYF. The DNA for the CDR3 is TGTGCCAGCAGCTTAGCCAGGGGACAGCCGAACACCATATATTTT. The full variable domain, completed using reference TRBV7-9 and TRBJ1-3, is DTGVSQNPRHKITKRGQNVTFRCDPISEHNRLYWYRQTLGQGPEFLTYFQNEAQLEKSRLLSDRFSAERPKGSFSTLEIQRTEQGDSAMYLCASSLARGQPNTIYFGEGSWLTVV.

CDR3 loop: CASRKGLAGLQETQYF. CDR3 DNA: TGTGCCAGTAGGAAAGGACTAGCGGGGCTGCAAGAGACCCAGTACTTC. This chain connects TRBV19 to TRBJ2-5; 12 bases align to TRBD2. Germline V gene lookup returns CDR1 LNHDA and CDR2 SQIVND (reference sequence). There are 16 residues in the CDR3. Trimming removed 6 bases from V and 2 bases from J; junction bases left unmatched: 7. Filled out from reference TRBV19 and TRBJ2-5, the complete variable domain reads DGGITQSPKYLFRKEGQNVTLSCEQNLNHDAMYWYRQDPGQGLRLIYYSQIVNDFQKGDIAEGYSVSREKKESFPLTVTSAQKNPTAFYLCASRKGLAGLQETQYFGPGTRLLVL.

The chain links TRBV5-1 to TRBJ1-1; TRBD1 matches 7 bases. With V trimmed by 0 bases and J by 7 bases, 3 bases remained unmatched. The CDR3 covers 13 residues. Germline lookup yields CDR1 SGHRS and CDR2 YFSETQ. The CDR3 loop is CASSLGQGGEAFF. In nucleotides, the CDR3 is TGCGCCAGCAGCTTGGGGCAGGGGGGTGAAGCTTTCTTT.

CDR3 sequence (DNA): TGTGCCAGCAGCTCCCGGGACAGGGGGCGTGACAATGAGCAGTTCTTC. It translates to CASSSRDRGRDNEQFF. The chain uses TRBV7-9 and TRBJ2-1, with 12 bases lining up with TRBD1. CDR1 and CDR2 (germline): SEHNR, FQNEAQ (reference sequence). The CDR3 spans 16 residues. V lost 4 bases and J lost 5; bases outside the gene matches: 6.

V usage is TRBV28 and J usage is TRBJ1-5; the D gene is possibly TRBD1 (6 bases). The germline V gene has CDR1 MDHEN and CDR2 SYDVKM. CDR3 length equals 14 residues. The germline V and J ends were trimmed by 7 bases and 4 bases, with 14 bases remaining between them. The CDR3: CASTMGGLNQPQHF. Written as DNA, the CDR3 is TGTGCCAGCACTATGGGGGGGCTGAATCAGCCCCAGCATTTT.

About this clone: Other DNA sequences from this sample encode an identical CDR3 as well. The chain uses TRBV6-5 and TRBJ1-1; the D gene is possibly TRBD1 (6 bases). CDR1 and CDR2 from the germline V gene are MNHEY and SVGAGI. V was pared by 0 bases and J by 1 base, with 9 bases between. The CDR3 is 15 amino acids. The CDR3 here is CASSYSGGANTEAFF. In DNA form, the CDR3 reads TGTGCCAGCAGTTACTCAGGGGGAGCGAACACTGAAGCTTTCTTT.

This chain connects TRBV7-9 to TRBJ2-5; the match to TRBD2 covers 13 bases. The J call may be faulty, since TRBJ2-7 better matches the DNA end. Germline CDR1 is SEHNR and CDR2 is FQNEAQ (reference sequence). CDR3 length: 15 residues. CDR3 bases: TGTGCCAGCAGCACAACTAGCGGGGGGGCCAACGAGCAGTACTTC. It yields the protein CASSTTSGGANEQYF.

The rearrangement links TRBV7-2 to TRBJ1-2; D uncertain. Germline CDR1 is SGHTA and CDR2 is FQGNSA. The CDR3 has 15 residues. V was clipped by 5 bases and J by 4 bases, with 17 bases between them. The DNA of the CDR3 is TGTGCCAGCAGCCCCAGAGGCGAGAACTCCTATGGCTACACCTTC. Translation gives CASSPRGENSYGYTF.

The chain uses TRBV19 and TRBJ2-3; D might be TRBD1 (5 bases). CDR3 size: 15 residues. V was shortened by 6 bases and J by 2 bases, with 15 bases between the two germline ends. The germline CDR1 and CDR2 sequences are LNHDA and SQIVND (reference sequence). The CDR3 is CASRNQGKLTDTQYF. The CDR3 bases are TGTGCCAGTAGGAACCAGGGCAAACTCACAGATACGCAGTATTTT. Full variable domain (missing parts from reference TRBV19 and TRBJ2-3): DGGITQSPKYLFRKEGQNVTLSCEQNLNHDAMYWYRQDPGQGLRLIYYSQIVNDFQKGDIAEGYSVSREKKESFPLTVTSAQKNPTAFYLCASRNQGKLTDTQYFGPGTRLTVL.

The chain has TRBV5-1 and TRBJ2-5, with 10 bases matching TRBD1. With 4 bases clipped from V and 3 bases from J, the junction kept 6 bases outside the gene matches. From germline, CDR1 is SGHRS and CDR2 YFSETQ. The CDR3 extends over 15 amino acids. CDR3 region: CASSDYGTGEETQYF. CDR3 sequence (DNA): TGCGCCAGCAGCGATTATGGGACAGGGGAAGAGACCCAGTACTTC.

The chain couples TRBV5-6 to TRBJ1-3, with 8 bases matching TRBD1. This CDR3 contains 16 residues. V lost 5 bases and J lost 0; bases outside the gene matches: 7. Germline-derived CDR1 and CDR2 are SGHDT and YYEEEE. This chain's CDR3 is CASSWGQAGSGNTIYF. For the CDR3, the DNA is TGTGCCAGCAGTTGGGGACAGGCCGGCTCTGGAAACACCATATATTTT.

The chain combines TRBV9 with TRBJ1-2, with 7 bases matching TRBD1. Germline trimming cut 4 bases from V and 4 bases from J; bases unmatched to any gene: 10. CDR3 length equals 15 residues. Germline loops: CDR1 SGDLS, CDR2 YYNGEE. The DNA of the CDR3 is TGTGCCAGCAGCCCCCTTTTAGGACAGGCCTATGGCTACACCTTC. This translates into CASSPLLGQAYGYTF.